The T cell receptor (beta chain) under discussion was sequenced for a study of somatic mutations in cytotoxic T cells in rheumatoid arthritis. In the study overall: Blood from the patient (approximately 30 ml EDTA) was drawn right after diagnosis, pretreatment. Flow cytometry sorted some V beta antibody-stained T-cell populations to nearly 100% purity, V beta1+ cells among them being sequenced for TCRB.

Each population, CD4+ and CD8+ cells, was isolated by positive magnetic bead selection and checked for purity by flow cytometry. Study-level findings and limits: Antigens bound by the expanded CD8+ clones were not identified.

Points on this clone: Its antigen remains unidentified.

The protocol was immunoSEQ multiplex PCR, while the TCRdb copy is restricted to in-frame clones and leaves out a portion. The table shows about 18,000 clones, with over 75% occurring only once. The TCR comes from an adult with rheumatoid arthritis. Input material: CD8+ T cells sorted from blood.

Written as DNA, the CDR3 is TGTGCCATCAGTGCGGCGAGCGCCTACGAGCAGTACTTC. Its protein is CAISAASAYEQYF. The chain couples TRBV10-3 to TRBJ2-7; D gene uncertain. Trimming stripped 4 bases from V and 2 bases from J, with 9 bases between. The CDR3 covers 13 residues. CDR1 is ENHRY, CDR2 SYGVKD, per germline.